The clone carrying this T cell receptor beta chain was observed many times. According to the study, TCR beta libraries were built with iRepertoire HTBI primers and CDR3-region Arm-PCR. In TCRdb, the multiplex PCR reads were re-called with MiXCR into one record per CDR3 protein. There are hundreds of thousands of distinct CDR3 sequences in the sample; roughly 13% occur only once, and 8.5% to 10% lies in the top ten. The time point was: newly diagnosed GD, antithyroid drugs for less than 3 months. Construction of the TCR library relied on RNA isolated from PBMCs. This specimen comes from a study of regulatory T cells in long-lasting Graves disease. These same data were also listed under a study on T cells in Graves' hyperthyroidism and ophthalmopathy. That work contributes: Blood samples included most of the expanded thyroid clonotypes exceeding 0.001.

The sequencing here drew on peripheral blood mononuclear cells (PBMCs), taken at new diagnosis, from a patient treated with antithyroid drugs. This sequence was found in a young man with Graves disease.

The CDR3 DNA reads TGTGCCAGCAGCCAAGAGTTGAAGGGAACTGGCTACACCTTC. It yields the protein CASSQELKGTGYTF. The gene calls are TRBV3-1 and TRBJ1-2; D is uncertain. Germline CDR1 LGHDT, CDR2 YNNKEL (reference sequence). The CDR3 is made up of 14 amino acids. Trimming removed 0 bases from V and 7 bases from J, with 12 bases in between.